The clone carrying this T cell receptor beta chain appeared a few times. This specimen comes from a study of T cell repertoires in cytomegalovirus infection. This CDR3 contains 15 residues. V shed 5 bases, J shed 5 bases, and the junction held 5 bases outside the gene matches. Germline assignment: CDR1 SGHTA and CDR2 FQGNSA. TCRdb re-called the reads through MiXCR, storing one row per CDR3 protein. The sample consists of about 180,000 distinct CDR3 sequences, over 13% of them appearing once. The sequenced sample consisted of PBMCs. The TCR sequence derives from a human donor in good health (CMV status not recorded). Some clones in this sample may be carry-over from other donors' samples. The chain recombines TRBV7-2 with TRBJ2-7; TRBD2 matches 14 bases. CDR3 residues: CASSPGLAGVNEQYF. CDR3 nucleotide sequence: TGTGCCAGCAGCCCGGGACTAGCGGGAGTGAACGAGCAGTACTTC.